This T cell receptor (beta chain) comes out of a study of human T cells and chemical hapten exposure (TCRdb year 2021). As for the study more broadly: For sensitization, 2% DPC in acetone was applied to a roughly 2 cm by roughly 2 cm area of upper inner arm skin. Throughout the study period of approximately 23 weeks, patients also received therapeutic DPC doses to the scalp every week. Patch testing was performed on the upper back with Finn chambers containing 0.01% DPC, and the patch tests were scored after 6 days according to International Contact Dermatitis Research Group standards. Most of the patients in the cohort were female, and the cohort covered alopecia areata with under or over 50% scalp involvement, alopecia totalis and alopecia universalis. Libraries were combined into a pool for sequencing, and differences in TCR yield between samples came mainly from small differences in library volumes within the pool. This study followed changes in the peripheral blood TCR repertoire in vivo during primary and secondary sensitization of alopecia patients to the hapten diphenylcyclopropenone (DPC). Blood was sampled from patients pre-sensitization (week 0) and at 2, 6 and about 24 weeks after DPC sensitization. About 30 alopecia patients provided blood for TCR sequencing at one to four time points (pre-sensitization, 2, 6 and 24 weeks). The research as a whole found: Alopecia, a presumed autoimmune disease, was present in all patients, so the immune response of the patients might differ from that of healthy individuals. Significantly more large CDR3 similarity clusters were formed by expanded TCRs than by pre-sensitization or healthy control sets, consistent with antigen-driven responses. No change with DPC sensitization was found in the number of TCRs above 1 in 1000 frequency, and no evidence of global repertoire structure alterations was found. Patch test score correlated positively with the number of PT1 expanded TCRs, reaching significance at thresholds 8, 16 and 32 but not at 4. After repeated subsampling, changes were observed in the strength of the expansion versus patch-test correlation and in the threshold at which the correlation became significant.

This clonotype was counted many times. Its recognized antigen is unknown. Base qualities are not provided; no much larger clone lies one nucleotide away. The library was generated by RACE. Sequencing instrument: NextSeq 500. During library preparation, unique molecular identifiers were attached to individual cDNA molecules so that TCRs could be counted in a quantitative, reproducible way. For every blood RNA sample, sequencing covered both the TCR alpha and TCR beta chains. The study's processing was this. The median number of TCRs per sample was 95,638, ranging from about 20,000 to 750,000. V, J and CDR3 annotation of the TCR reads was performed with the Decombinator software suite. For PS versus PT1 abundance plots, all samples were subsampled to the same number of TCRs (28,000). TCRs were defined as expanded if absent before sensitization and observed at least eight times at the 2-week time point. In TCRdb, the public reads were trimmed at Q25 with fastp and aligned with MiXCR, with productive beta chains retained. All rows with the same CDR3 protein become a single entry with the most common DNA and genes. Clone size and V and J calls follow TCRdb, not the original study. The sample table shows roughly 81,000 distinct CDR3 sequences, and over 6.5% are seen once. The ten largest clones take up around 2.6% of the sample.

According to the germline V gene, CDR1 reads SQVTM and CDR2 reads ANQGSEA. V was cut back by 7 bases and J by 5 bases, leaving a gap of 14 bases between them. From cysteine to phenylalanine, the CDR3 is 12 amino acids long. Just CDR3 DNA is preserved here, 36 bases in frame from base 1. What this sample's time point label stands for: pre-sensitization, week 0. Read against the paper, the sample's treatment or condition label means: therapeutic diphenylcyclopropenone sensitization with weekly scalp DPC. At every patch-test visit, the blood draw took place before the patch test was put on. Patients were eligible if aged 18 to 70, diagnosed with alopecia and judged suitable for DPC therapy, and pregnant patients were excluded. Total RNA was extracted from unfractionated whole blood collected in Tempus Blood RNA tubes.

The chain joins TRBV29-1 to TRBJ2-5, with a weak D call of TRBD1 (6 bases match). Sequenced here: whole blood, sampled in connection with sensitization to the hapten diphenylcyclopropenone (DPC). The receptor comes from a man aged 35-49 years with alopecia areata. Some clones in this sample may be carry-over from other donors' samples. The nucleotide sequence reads TGCAGCGGGCGACAGGCTGTGGAGACCCAGTACTTC. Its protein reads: CSGRQAVETQYF.